A selection of T cell receptor beta chains follows, all from one sample in a study of regulatory T cells in long-lasting Graves disease. A single record per CDR3 protein comes from TCRdb applying MiXCR to the multiplex PCR reads. The sample contains some 400,000 distinct CDR3 sequences, about 16% of which appear only once. The data were also submitted as part of a second study, on T cells in Graves' hyperthyroidism and ophthalmopathy.

Material: peripheral blood mononuclear cells (PBMCs), obtained at new diagnosis, from a patient treated with antithyroid drugs. The receptors derive from a woman under 40 with Graves disease. CDR3s include the opening cysteine and the closing phenylalanine or tryptophan. The D gene is left open where the match is weak. Size tells how often a clone was seen (once, few, many) or the class of an expanded clone, and some rows leave it out.

D: TRBD2
V: TRBV7-9
J: TRBJ2-7
size: few
CDR3: CASSLAAGEGEQYF
DNA: TGTGCCAGCAGCTTAGCGGCGGGAGAGGGCGAGCAGTACTTC

D: TRBD2
V: TRBV3-1
J: TRBJ2-2
size: few
CDR3: CASSQETGGPTGELFF
DNA: TGTGCCAGCAGCCAAGAGACGGGAGGCCCGACCGGGGAGCTGTTTTTT

D: -
V: TRBV30
J: TRBJ1-5
size: many
CDR3: CAWSPGSGQPQHF
DNA: TGTGCCTGGAGCCCAGGGTCGGGTCAGCCCCAGCATTTT

D: TRBD2
V: TRBV7-3
J: TRBJ2-3
size: many
CDR3: CASSLVSGSLGDTQYF
DNA: TGTGCCAGCAGCTTAGTTAGCGGGAGTCTGGGAGATACGCAGTATTTT

D: -
V: TRBV7-2
J: TRBJ1-3
size: -
CDR3: CASSTREGGSGNTIYF
DNA: TGTGCCAGCAGCACCCGGGAGGGTGGCTCTGGAAACACCATATATTTT

D: TRBD2
V: TRBV3-1
J: TRBJ2-5
size: many
CDR3: CASSQDFGRASETQYF
DNA: TGTGCCAGCAGCCAAGACTTCGGGAGGGCCAGCGAGACCCAGTACTTC

D: TRBD1
V: TRBV6-1
J: TRBJ2-5
size: few
CDR3: CASRLAGQEETQYF
DNA: TGTGCCAGCAGGCTCGCCGGACAGGAAGAGACCCAGTACTTC

D: TRBD2
V: TRBV12-3/TRBV12-4
J: TRBJ2-1
size: few
CDR3: CASIPTSGRIGNEQFF
DNA: TGTGCCAGCATCCCGACTAGCGGGAGGATTGGCAATGAGCAGTTCTTC

D: -
V: TRBV5-1
J: TRBJ2-7
size: -
CDR3: CASSLAPQGFYEQYF
DNA: TGCGCCAGCAGCTTGGCCCCCCAGGGCTTCTACGAGCAGTACTTC

D: TRBD1
V: TRBV7-9
J: TRBJ1-5
size: many
CDR3: CASPRAGQGAINQPRHF
DNA: TGTGCCAGCCCAAGGGCCGGACAGGGGGCAATCAATCAGCCCCGGCATTTT

D: TRBD2
V: TRBV20-1
J: TRBJ2-1
size: few
CDR3: CSARDGGGGSQFF
DNA: TGCAGTGCTAGAGATGGTGGCGGGGGATCGCAGTTCTTC

D: -
V: TRBV19
J: TRBJ1-1
size: -
CDR3: CASSGVGHPNTEAFF
DNA: TGTGCCAGTAGTGGGGTAGGGCATCCGAACACTGAAGCTTTCTTT

D: -
V: TRBV28
J: TRBJ2-7
size: many
CDR3: CASSFFRGGYEQYF
DNA: TGTGCCAGCAGTTTTTTTCGTGGAGGGTACGAGCAGTACTTC

D: -
V: TRBV12-3/TRBV12-4
J: TRBJ1-4
size: many
CDR3: CATLGATNEKLFF
DNA: TGTGCCACGTTGGGGGCAACTAATGAAAAACTGTTTTTT

D: -
V: TRBV27
J: TRBJ1-5
size: many
CDR3: CASSLRGSNQPQHF
DNA: TGTGCCAGCAGCTTACGGGGATCCAATCAGCCCCAGCATTTT

D: TRBD2
V: TRBV7-6
J: TRBJ2-1
size: many
CDR3: CASSLLSGSSYNEQFF
DNA: TGTGCCAGCAGCCTATTGAGCGGGAGCTCCTACAATGAGCAGTTCTTC

D: -
V: TRBV28
J: TRBJ2-6
size: many
CDR3: CASSPGTPGSGANVLTF
DNA: TGTGCCAGCAGCCCCGGGACTCCAGGCTCTGGGGCCAACGTCCTGACTTTC

D: -
V: TRBV7-9
J: TRBJ1-1
size: many
CDR3: CASSWRDGLNTEAFF
DNA: TGTGCCAGCAGCTGGAGGGACGGGCTGAACACTGAAGCTTTCTTT

D: -
V: TRBV18
J: TRBJ2-6
size: -
CDR3: CASSPRQGPGANVLTF
DNA: TGTGCCAGCTCACCACGACAAGGGCCTGGGGCCAACGTCCTGACTTTC

D: TRBD1
V: TRBV28
J: TRBJ1-2
size: -
CDR3: CASSSQGRGGYGYTF
DNA: TGTGCCAGCAGTTCCCAGGGCAGGGGGGGGTATGGCTACACCTTC

D: -
V: TRBV19
J: TRBJ2-7
size: -
CDR3: CASKLRENSYEQYF
DNA: TGTGCCAGCAAGCTCAGGGAGAACTCCTACGAGCAGTACTTC

D: -
V: TRBV2
J: TRBJ2-7
size: few
CDR3: CASSYSQGWHEQYF
DNA: TGTGCCAGCAGTTACTCGCAGGGGTGGCACGAGCAGTACTTC

D: -
V: TRBV2
J: TRBJ1-1
size: few
CDR3: CASIGQLNTEAFF
DNA: TGTGCCAGCATCGGACAGTTGAACACTGAAGCTTTCTTT

D: TRBD1
V: TRBV6-1
J: TRBJ2-5
size: many
CDR3: CASSRQGMWRETQYF
DNA: TGTGCCAGCAGTAGACAGGGGATGTGGCGAGAGACCCAGTACTTC

D: -
V: TRBV28
J: TRBJ2-2
size: -
CDR3: CASSQGRFTGELFF
DNA: TGTGCCAGCAGTCAGGGGCGGTTCACCGGGGAGCTGTTTTTT

D: TRBD2
V: TRBV7-9
J: TRBJ2-7
size: -
CDR3: CASSLLVAGGIQSSYEQYF
DNA: TGTGCCAGCAGCTTATTGGTAGCGGGGGGGATCCAGTCCTCCTACGAGCAGTACTTC

D: -
V: TRBV15
J: TRBJ2-3
size: few
CDR3: CATSSIRTDTQYF
DNA: TGTGCCACCAGCAGTATTCGCACAGATACGCAGTATTTT

D: -
V: TRBV3-1
J: TRBJ1-2
size: many
CDR3: CASSQGTSRYGYTF
DNA: TGTGCCAGCAGCCAAGGGACTTCCCGATATGGCTACACCTTC

D: -
V: TRBV7-3
J: TRBJ1-1
size: many
CDR3: CASSLRGRGDTEAFF
DNA: TGTGCCAGCAGCTTAAGGGGCAGGGGAGACACTGAAGCTTTCTTT

D: -
V: TRBV2
J: TRBJ1-1
size: many
CDR3: CASRREVNTEAFF
DNA: TGTGCCAGCAGGAGGGAGGTGAACACTGAAGCTTTCTTT

D: -
V: TRBV11-2
J: TRBJ2-7
size: many
CDR3: CASPEYEQYF
DNA: TGTGCCAGCCCCGAGTACGAGCAGTACTTC

D: TRBD2
V: TRBV7-6
J: TRBJ2-1
size: -
CDR3: CASSLSLHGSGSGYEQFF
DNA: TGTGCCAGCAGCCTTAGTCTTCATGGTAGCGGGAGTGGCTATGAGCAGTTCTTC

D: -
V: TRBV29-1
J: TRBJ2-1
size: many
CDR3: CSVVGRRQNTYNEQFF
DNA: TGCAGCGTTGTCGGGCGGCGACAAAATACCTACAATGAGCAGTTCTTC

D: -
V: TRBV3-1
J: TRBJ2-7
size: -
CDR3: CASSQSPPGEQYF
DNA: TGTGCCAGCAGCCAATCCCCCCCGGGTGAGCAGTACTTC

D: -
V: TRBV2
J: TRBJ2-6
size: many
CDR3: CASISGANVLTF
DNA: TGTGCCAGCATTTCTGGGGCCAACGTCCTGACTTTC

D: TRBD2
V: TRBV5-1
J: TRBJ2-5
size: few
CDR3: CASSPSGTLQETQYF
DNA: TGCGCCAGCAGTCCTAGCGGAACCCTCCAAGAGACCCAGTACTTC

D: -
V: TRBV18
J: TRBJ1-4
size: -
CDR3: CASSSGVSNEKLFF
DNA: TGTGCCAGCTCGTCAGGGGTCTCTAATGAAAAACTGTTTTTT

D: -
V: TRBV4-1
J: TRBJ2-1
size: -
CDR3: CASSQEGRDEQFF
DNA: TGCGCCAGCAGCCAAGAAGGGAGAGATGAGCAGTTCTTC

D: -
V: TRBV12-3/TRBV12-4
J: TRBJ2-6
size: -
CDR3: CASSQTAGSGANVLTF
DNA: TGTGCCAGCTCGCAGACGGCCGGGTCTGGGGCCAACGTCCTGACTTTC

D: -
V: TRBV13
J: TRBJ1-2
size: few
CDR3: CASSLLRDLYGYTF
DNA: TGTGCCAGCAGCTTACTCCGGGATTTGTATGGCTACACCTTC

D: -
V: TRBV24-1
J: TRBJ1-1
size: many
CDR3: CATSDPENTEAFF
DNA: TGTGCCACCAGTGACCCGGAGAACACTGAAGCTTTCTTT

D: -
V: TRBV7-3
J: TRBJ2-6
size: many
CDR3: CASSSGARSSSGANVLTF
DNA: TGTGCCAGCAGCTCTGGAGCGAGGTCAAGCTCTGGGGCCAACGTCCTGACTTTC

D: TRBD2
V: TRBV7-3
J: TRBJ2-1
size: few
CDR3: CASSSGGGSSNEQFF
DNA: TGTGCCAGCAGCTCTGGAGGCGGGAGTAGCAATGAGCAGTTCTTC

D: -
V: TRBV5-1
J: TRBJ1-4
size: -
CDR3: CASSLDGKNEKLFF
DNA: TGCGCCAGCAGCTTGGATGGGAAAAATGAAAAACTGTTTTTT

D: TRBD2
V: TRBV20-1
J: TRBJ2-5
size: many
CDR3: CSAIPPGGQETQYF
DNA: TGCAGTGCTATCCCACCCGGGGGGCAAGAGACCCAGTACTTC

D: TRBD2
V: TRBV18
J: TRBJ2-1
size: many
CDR3: CASSPAGGSSYNEQFF
DNA: TGTGCCAGCTCACCAGCGGGCGGGAGCTCCTACAATGAGCAGTTCTTC

D: -
V: TRBV7-3
J: TRBJ2-2
size: many
CDR3: CASSPLTGELFF
DNA: TGTGCCAGCAGCCCCCTCACCGGGGAGCTGTTTTTT

D: -
V: TRBV30
J: TRBJ2-1
size: -
CDR3: CAWRAGGEETQFF
DNA: TGTGCCTGGAGAGCAGGGGGGGAAGAGACCCAGTTCTTC

D: -
V: TRBV18
J: TRBJ1-2
size: many
CDR3: CASSPGLWVTYGYTF
DNA: TGTGCCAGCTCACCGGGACTATGGGTTACCTATGGCTACACCTTC

D: -
V: TRBV28
J: TRBJ2-7
size: -
CDR3: CASSPLGPVSYEQYF
DNA: TGTGCCAGCAGTCCCCTAGGACCGGTATCCTACGAGCAGTACTTC

D: TRBD1
V: TRBV3-1
J: TRBJ1-1
size: few
CDR3: CASSQSDRGHTEAFF
DNA: TGTGCCAGCAGCCAAAGTGACAGGGGACACACTGAAGCTTTCTTT

D: -
V: TRBV5-6
J: TRBJ1-5
size: few
CDR3: CASSSTGLRQPQHF
DNA: TGTGCCAGCAGCTCAACAGGGTTGCGGCAGCCCCAGCATTTT

D: TRBD1
V: TRBV5-1
J: TRBJ1-2
size: few
CDR3: CASSVPGTGTLETF
DNA: TGCGCCAGCAGCGTCCCCGGGACAGGGACTTTGGAGACCTTC

D: -
V: TRBV30
J: TRBJ1-1
size: -
CDR3: CAWRKGANTEAFF
DNA: TGTGCCTGGAGAAAAGGTGCGAACACTGAAGCTTTCTTT

D: -
V: TRBV11-2
J: TRBJ2-3
size: many
CDR3: CASSPLLRTDTQYF
DNA: TGTGCCAGCAGCCCTCTCCTTCGCACAGATACGCAGTATTTT